This paragraph reports one T cell receptor (beta chain). These data are taken from a study of blood T cell repertoires in COVID-19. Some clones are missing from TCRdb's copy, which holds only in-frame ones; the method was immunoSEQ multiplex PCR. Among over 150,000 clones listed, 60% to 80% were seen once. The CDR3 loop spans 18 amino acids. Trimming shortened V by 1 base and J by 2 bases, and 21 bases separated the two germline ends. CDR1 is SGHRS, CDR2 YFSETQ, per germline. This clonotype originated in a woman in her seventies with acute or convalescent COVID-19. Sequenced: peripheral blood. This chain links TRBV5-1 with TRBJ2-5; TRBD2 is a possible D gene (6 bases). DNA for the CDR3: TGCGCCAGCAGCTTGCCAGACTGGGAGGTCCGAGGGCAAGAGACCCAGTACTTC. This codes for CASSLPDWEVRGQETQYF.